Listed below are T cell receptor beta chains from one sample, sequenced in a study of T-cell memory formation after mild COVID-19. TCRdb analysed the 5' RACE reads with MiXCR anew, one entry per CDR3 protein. The sample carries about 250,000 distinct CDR3 sequences, 15% recorded once. The sample taken for sequencing was PBMCs or a T cell subset sorted from them (not recorded which). The receptors originated from an adult woman who had mild COVID-19 (a few samples of this study predate the infection). Cell type and time point are not known. The CDR3 runs from the conserved cysteine through the conserved F or W. Fields, in order: J gene, D gene, V gene, clone size, CDR3 DNA, CDR3 protein. D genes are given only for firm matches. Not every row has a clone size; where given, it reads once, few, many or a size class.

j_gene: TRBJ2-1
d_gene: TRBD1
v_gene: TRBV3-1
abundance: few
CDR3nt: TGTGCCAGCAGCCAGGGACAGGGGAGGAGTGAGCAGTTCTTC
CDR3aa: CASSQGQGRSEQFF

j_gene: TRBJ1-2
d_gene: TRBD1
v_gene: TRBV18
abundance: few
CDR3nt: TGTGCCAGCTCGCTCACAGGGGGTGAAGCAGTGGGCTACACCTTC
CDR3aa: CASSLTGGEAVGYTF

j_gene: TRBJ2-3
d_gene: TRBD2
v_gene: TRBV6-4
abundance: few
CDR3nt: TGTGCCAGCAGCGCAGCGGGGATCCCCACAGATACGCAGTATTTT
CDR3aa: CASSAAGIPTDTQYF

j_gene: TRBJ1-6
d_gene: .
v_gene: TRBV6-6
abundance: few
CDR3nt: TGTGCCAGCAGTCAAGGGGTTAATTCACCCCTCCACTTT
CDR3aa: CASSQGVNSPLHF

j_gene: TRBJ2-7
d_gene: .
v_gene: TRBV3-1
abundance: .
CDR3nt: TGTGCCAGCAGCGAGGGCTACTACGAGCAGTACTTC
CDR3aa: CASSEGYYEQYF

j_gene: TRBJ2-3
d_gene: TRBD2
v_gene: TRBV20-1
abundance: .
CDR3nt: TGCAGTGCTAGATTGGGGCCCCCCTTTAGCGGGGGGGCCTCTAGCACAGATACGCAGTATTTT
CDR3aa: CSARLGPPFSGGASSTDTQYF

j_gene: TRBJ2-1
d_gene: TRBD2
v_gene: TRBV5-4
abundance: few
CDR3nt: TGTGCCAGCAGCGGAAAGAGCGGGAGTAGTTACAATGAGCAGTTCTTC
CDR3aa: CASSGKSGSSYNEQFF

j_gene: TRBJ1-1
d_gene: TRBD1
v_gene: TRBV20-1
abundance: .
CDR3nt: TGCAGTGCCCGACAGGGTGGTAGTTATCCTGAAGCTTTCTTT
CDR3aa: CSARQGGSYPEAFF

j_gene: TRBJ2-3
d_gene: TRBD1
v_gene: TRBV5-1
abundance: .
CDR3nt: TGCGCCAGCAGCCCCCCGACAGGGGCGTATTCGGATACGCAGTATTTT
CDR3aa: CASSPPTGAYSDTQYF

j_gene: TRBJ1-1
d_gene: .
v_gene: TRBV7-3
abundance: .
CDR3nt: TGTGCCAGCAGCTTTTCTGATTATACTGAAGCTTTCTTT
CDR3aa: CASSFSDYTEAFF

j_gene: TRBJ1-4
d_gene: .
v_gene: TRBV5-6
abundance: .
CDR3nt: TGTGCCAGCAGCACGGGACTTACAAAGGGTTATGAAAAACTGTTTTTT
CDR3aa: CASSTGLTKGYEKLFF

j_gene: TRBJ2-4
d_gene: .
v_gene: TRBV2
abundance: few
CDR3nt: TGTGCCAGCAGTTACCTGGGAGCCAAAAACATTCAGTACTTC
CDR3aa: CASSYLGAKNIQYF

j_gene: TRBJ2-1
d_gene: TRBD2
v_gene: TRBV20-1
abundance: medium-sized
CDR3nt: TGCAGTGCTAGAGAAAGCGGGAGGGGAAATGAGCAGTTCTTC
CDR3aa: CSARESGRGNEQFF

j_gene: TRBJ2-1
d_gene: .
v_gene: TRBV3-1
abundance: once
CDR3nt: TGTGCCAGCAGCCAAGTGCGGCTAGCAGGGAATCGAAATGAGCAGTTCTTC
CDR3aa: CASSQVRLAGNRNEQFF

j_gene: TRBJ2-3
d_gene: .
v_gene: TRBV15
abundance: few
CDR3nt: TGTGCCACCAGCCAATATGGAGGGCAGGGGAATACGAGGACAGATACGCAGTATTTT
CDR3aa: CATSQYGGQGNTRTDTQYF

j_gene: TRBJ2-7
d_gene: .
v_gene: TRBV27
abundance: .
CDR3nt: TGTGCCAGCAGTCGCATCAGGGCCTACGAGCAGTACTTC
CDR3aa: CASSRIRAYEQYF

j_gene: TRBJ2-7
d_gene: .
v_gene: TRBV6-2/TRBV6-3
abundance: few
CDR3nt: TGTGCCAGCAGTCCCGGACACCTGCCGTACGAGCAGTACTTC
CDR3aa: CASSPGHLPYEQYF

j_gene: TRBJ1-2
d_gene: .
v_gene: TRBV5-1
abundance: few
CDR3nt: TGCGCCAGCAGCTTGGCGCCAGCCATCACGATAGGCTACACCTTC
CDR3aa: CASSLAPAITIGYTF

j_gene: TRBJ1-5
d_gene: .
v_gene: TRBV6-5
abundance: many
CDR3nt: TGTGCCAGCAGCAGCGGGACGGCGGGAGGGCCCCAGCATTTT
CDR3aa: CASSSGTAGGPQHF

j_gene: TRBJ2-3
d_gene: .
v_gene: TRBV20-1
abundance: many
CDR3nt: TGCAGTGCTAGGAGAGGGACAGATACGCAGTATTTT
CDR3aa: CSARRGTDTQYF

j_gene: TRBJ2-5
d_gene: .
v_gene: TRBV18
abundance: .
CDR3nt: TGTGCCAGCTCACCACCAGGGCAGGGAAAGACCCAGTACTTC
CDR3aa: CASSPPGQGKTQYF

j_gene: TRBJ2-7
d_gene: TRBD1
v_gene: TRBV7-8
abundance: .
CDR3nt: TGTGCCAGCAGCGCCAGGGGGCTCAGCTCCTACGAGCAGTACTTC
CDR3aa: CASSARGLSSYEQYF

j_gene: TRBJ2-5
d_gene: .
v_gene: TRBV30
abundance: .
CDR3nt: TGTGCCCGTACGGGGCAGGCAAGGCAAGAGACCCAGTACTTC
CDR3aa: CARTGQARQETQYF

j_gene: TRBJ1-2
d_gene: .
v_gene: TRBV5-5
abundance: .
CDR3nt: TGTGCCAGCAGCTCCGAAGCTTTTATCCGGGGGACGGGGTACGGCTACACCTTC
CDR3aa: CASSSEAFIRGTGYGYTF

j_gene: TRBJ2-3
d_gene: .
v_gene: TRBV6-2/TRBV6-3
abundance: few
CDR3nt: TGTGCCAGCAGTTACGGGTCCCGGGCGGATACGCAGTATTTT
CDR3aa: CASSYGSRADTQYF

j_gene: TRBJ2-1
d_gene: TRBD1
v_gene: TRBV6-5
abundance: few
CDR3nt: TGTGCCAGCAGGCCGGGACAGGTCCTTAGGGATGAGCAGTTCTTC
CDR3aa: CASRPGQVLRDEQFF